A single sample gave rise to the 7 T cell receptor beta chains below, sequenced in a study of cytomegalovirus exposure and HLA in healthy donors. PCR employed 60 Vbeta and 13 Jbeta primers. Profiling relied on immunoSEQ multiplex PCR, and the TCRdb table lists in-frame clones only, not all of them. The table records fewer than 130,000 clones, approximately 80% of them present only once. Sequencing was done on a sample of PBMCs. Receptor source: a female donor in good health and CMV-seropositive.

The chain has TRBV28 and TRBJ2-2; possibly TRBD2 for D (6 bases). The germline V gene encodes CDR1 MDHEN and CDR2 SYDVKM. The CDR3 sequence is 16 residues long. V was clipped by 7 bases and J by 1 base, with 16 bases between them. In DNA, the CDR3 is TGTGCCAGCACCGTCCGGGGTAGCGGGAACACCGGGGAGCTGTTTTTT. Translation: CASTVRGSGNTGELFF.

The rearrangement uses TRBV11-2 and TRBJ2-7; D call uncertain. Germline V CDR1 and CDR2: SGHAT, FQNNGV. The V end lost 4 bases, the J end lost 2 bases, and 6 bases lay between the germline ends. The CDR3 consists of 12 residues. CDR3 nucleotide sequence: TGTGCCAGCAGCTCCCCCACCTACGAGCAGTACTTC. Its protein is CASSSPTYEQYF.

This rearrangement joins TRBV5-4 to TRBJ2-5; D remains unclear. From germline, CDR1 is SGHNT and CDR2 YYREEE (reference sequence). The V end lost 0 bases, the J end lost 6 bases, and 9 bases lay between the germline ends. The length of the CDR3 is 13 residues. In DNA, the CDR3 is TGTGCCAGCAGCTTGGATAGTTTCCAGACCCAGTACTTC. Amino acids: CASSLDSFQTQYF. Using reference TRBV5-4 and TRBJ2-5 for the parts outside the CDR3, the full variable domain is ETGVTQSPTHLIKTRGQQVTLRCSSQSGHNTVSWYQQALGQGPQFIFQYYREEENGRGNFPPRFSGLQFPNYSSELNVNALELDDSALYLCASSLDSFQTQYFGPGTRLLVL.

The sample holds one count of this clone. J is TRBJ2-7 and V is TRBV5-8; 12 bases fit TRBD2. The J segment lost 2 bases and the V segment lost 5 bases, leaving 5 bases of the junction unmatched. Germline assignment: CDR1 SGHTS and CDR2 YDEGEE. This CDR3 is 15 amino acids long. CDR3 sequence: CASRFRTSGTYEQYF. In DNA form, the CDR3 reads TGTGCCAGCAGGTTTCGGACTAGCGGGACCTACGAGCAGTACTTC.

J is TRBJ1-5 and V is TRBV11-2; 8 bases match TRBD1. In germline, CDR1 is SGHAT, CDR2 FQNNGV. The CDR3 totals 15 residues. J was trimmed by 6 bases and V by 5 bases; bases with no gene match: 9. The CDR3 reads CASSPQGAVGQPQHF. The CDR3, as DNA: TGTGCCAGCAGCCCGCAGGGGGCGGTAGGTCAGCCCCAGCATTTT.

The table lists this clone with a few counts. V is TRBV7-2 and J is TRBJ1-1; weak D call: TRBD1 (5 bases). Trimming pared 3 bases from V and 2 bases from J, leaving 13 bases between. The CDR3 has 15 residues. The V gene's germline CDR1 is SGHTA and CDR2 FQGNSA. CDR3 sequence: CASSFNQGTNTEAFF. CDR3 bases: TGTGCCAGCAGCTTTAATCAGGGAACAAACACTGAAGCTTTCTTT.

The rearrangement links TRBV7-2 to TRBJ1-2, with 12 bases that match TRBD1. The germline V gene encodes CDR1 SGHTA and CDR2 FQGNSA. This CDR3 has 15 amino acids. The V segment lost 7 bases and the J segment 7 bases; nucleotides outside the gene matches: 10. CDR3 sequence reads: CASTIYRGQGAGYTF. Here the CDR3 DNA reads TGTGCCAGCACCATTTACCGGGGACAGGGGGCTGGCTACACCTTC.